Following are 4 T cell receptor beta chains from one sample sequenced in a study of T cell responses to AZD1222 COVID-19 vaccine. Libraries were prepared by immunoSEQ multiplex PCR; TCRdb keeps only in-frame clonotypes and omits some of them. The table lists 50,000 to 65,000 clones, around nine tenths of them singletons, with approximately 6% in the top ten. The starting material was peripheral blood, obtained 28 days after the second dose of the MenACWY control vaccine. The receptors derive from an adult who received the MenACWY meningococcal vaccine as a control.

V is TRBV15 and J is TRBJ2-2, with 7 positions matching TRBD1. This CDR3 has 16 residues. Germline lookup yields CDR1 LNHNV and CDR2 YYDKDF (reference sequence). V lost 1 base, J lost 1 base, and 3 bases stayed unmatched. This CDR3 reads CATSRGDRVNTGELFF. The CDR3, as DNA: TGTGCCACCAGCAGAGGTGACAGGGTGAACACCGGGGAGCTGTTTTTT.

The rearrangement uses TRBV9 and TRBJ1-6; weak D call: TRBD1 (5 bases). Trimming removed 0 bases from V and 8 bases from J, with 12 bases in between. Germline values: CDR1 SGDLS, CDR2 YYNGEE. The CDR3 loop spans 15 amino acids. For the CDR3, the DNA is TGTGCCAGCAGCGTAGGAGGGACGGGTGATTCACCCCTCCACTTT. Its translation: CASSVGGTGDSPLHF.

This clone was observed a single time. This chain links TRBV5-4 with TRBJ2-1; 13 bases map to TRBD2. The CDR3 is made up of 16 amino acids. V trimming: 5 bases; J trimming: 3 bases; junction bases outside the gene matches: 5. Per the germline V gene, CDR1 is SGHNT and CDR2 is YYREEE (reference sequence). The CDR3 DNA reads TGTGCCAGCAGGGCCGGGACTAGCGGGATCTACAATGAGCAGTTCTTC. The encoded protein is CASRAGTSGIYNEQFF.

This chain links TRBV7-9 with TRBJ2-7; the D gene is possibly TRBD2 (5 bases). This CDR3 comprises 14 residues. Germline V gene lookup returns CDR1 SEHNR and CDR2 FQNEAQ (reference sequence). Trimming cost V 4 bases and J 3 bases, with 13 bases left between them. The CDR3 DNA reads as TGTGCCAGCAGCTCGAGCGGAATTAACTACGAGCAGTACTTC. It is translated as CASSSSGINYEQYF.